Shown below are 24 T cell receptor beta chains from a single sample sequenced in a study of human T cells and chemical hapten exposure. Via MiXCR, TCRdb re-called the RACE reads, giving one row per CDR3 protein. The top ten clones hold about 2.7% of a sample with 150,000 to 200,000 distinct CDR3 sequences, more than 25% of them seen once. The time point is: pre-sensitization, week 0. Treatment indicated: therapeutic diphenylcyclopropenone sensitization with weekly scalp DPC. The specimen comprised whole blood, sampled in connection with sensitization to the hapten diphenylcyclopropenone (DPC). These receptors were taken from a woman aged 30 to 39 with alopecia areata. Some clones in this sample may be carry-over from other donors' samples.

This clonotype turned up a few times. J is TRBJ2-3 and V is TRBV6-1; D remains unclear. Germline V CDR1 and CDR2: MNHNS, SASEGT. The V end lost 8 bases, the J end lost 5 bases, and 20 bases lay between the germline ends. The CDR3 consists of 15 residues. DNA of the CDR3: TGTGCCAGCTGTCTTATGGCAGTCCTGGGAGATACGCAGTATTTT. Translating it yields CASCLMAVLGDTQYF.

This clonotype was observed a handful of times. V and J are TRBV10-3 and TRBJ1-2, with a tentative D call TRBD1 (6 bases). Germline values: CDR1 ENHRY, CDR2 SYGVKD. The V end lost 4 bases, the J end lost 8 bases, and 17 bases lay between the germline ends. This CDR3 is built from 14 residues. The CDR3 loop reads CAISVAGEIRGYTF. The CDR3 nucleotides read TGTGCCATCAGTGTTGCAGGGGAAATTAGAGGCTACACCTTC.

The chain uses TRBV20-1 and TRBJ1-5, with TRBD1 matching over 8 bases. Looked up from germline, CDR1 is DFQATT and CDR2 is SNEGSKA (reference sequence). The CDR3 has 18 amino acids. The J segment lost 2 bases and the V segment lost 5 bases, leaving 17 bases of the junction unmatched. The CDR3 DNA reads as TGCAGTGCTTGGAACACTGCAGGGGGCGCGTTCGGCAATCAGCCCCAGCATTTT. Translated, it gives CSAWNTAGGAFGNQPQHF.

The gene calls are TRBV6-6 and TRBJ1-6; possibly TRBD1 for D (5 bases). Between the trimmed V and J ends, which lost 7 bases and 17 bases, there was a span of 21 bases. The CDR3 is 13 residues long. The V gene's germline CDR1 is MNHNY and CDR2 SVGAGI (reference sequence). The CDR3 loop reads CASTITRDGPVHF. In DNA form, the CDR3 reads TGTGCCAGCACCATAACAAGGGACGGCCCGGTCCACTTT.

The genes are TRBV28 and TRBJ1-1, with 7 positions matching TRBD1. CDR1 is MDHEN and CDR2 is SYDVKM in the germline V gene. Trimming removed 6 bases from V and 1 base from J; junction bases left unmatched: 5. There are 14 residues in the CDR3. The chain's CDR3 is CASRKRQGNTEAFF. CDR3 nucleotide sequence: TGTGCCAGCAGAAAACGACAGGGGAACACTGAAGCTTTCTTT. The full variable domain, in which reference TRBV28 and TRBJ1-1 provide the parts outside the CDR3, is DVKVTQSSRYLVKRTGEKVFLECVQDMDHENMFWYRQDPGLGLRLIYFSYDVKMKEKGDIPEGYSVSREKKERFSLILESASTNQTSMYLCASRKRQGNTEAFFGQGTRLTVV.

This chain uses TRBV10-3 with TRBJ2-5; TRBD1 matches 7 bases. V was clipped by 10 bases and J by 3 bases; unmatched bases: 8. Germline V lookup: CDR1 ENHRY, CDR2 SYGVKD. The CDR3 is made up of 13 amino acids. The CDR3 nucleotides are TGTGCCACCCGACAGGGAATAGAAGAGACCCAGTACTTC. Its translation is CATRQGIEETQYF.

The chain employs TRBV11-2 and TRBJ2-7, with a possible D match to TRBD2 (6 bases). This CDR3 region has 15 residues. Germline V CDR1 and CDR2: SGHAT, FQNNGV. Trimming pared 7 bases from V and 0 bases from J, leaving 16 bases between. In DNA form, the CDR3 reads TGTGCCAGCATCCGCGGGACGGGAAGCTCCTACGAGCAGTACTTC. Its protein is CASIRGTGSSYEQYF.

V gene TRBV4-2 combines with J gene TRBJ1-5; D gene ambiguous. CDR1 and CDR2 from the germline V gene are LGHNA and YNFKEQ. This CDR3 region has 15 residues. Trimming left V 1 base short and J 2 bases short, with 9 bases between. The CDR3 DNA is TGTGCCAGCAGCCAAGTGACCAGCGGCAATCAGCCCCAGCATTTT. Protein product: CASSQVTSGNQPQHF.

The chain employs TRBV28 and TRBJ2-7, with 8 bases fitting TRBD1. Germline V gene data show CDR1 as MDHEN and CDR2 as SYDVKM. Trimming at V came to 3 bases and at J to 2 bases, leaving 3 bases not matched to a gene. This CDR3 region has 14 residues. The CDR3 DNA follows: TGTGCCAGCAGTTTTCCACAGGGGGCCTACGAGCAGTACTTC. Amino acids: CASSFPQGAYEQYF.

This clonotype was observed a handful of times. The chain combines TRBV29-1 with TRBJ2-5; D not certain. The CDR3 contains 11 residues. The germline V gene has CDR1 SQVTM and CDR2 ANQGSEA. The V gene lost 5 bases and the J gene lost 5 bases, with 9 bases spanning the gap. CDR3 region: CSVKVSETQYF. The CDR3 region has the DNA TGCAGCGTTAAAGTGTCGGAGACCCAGTACTTC.

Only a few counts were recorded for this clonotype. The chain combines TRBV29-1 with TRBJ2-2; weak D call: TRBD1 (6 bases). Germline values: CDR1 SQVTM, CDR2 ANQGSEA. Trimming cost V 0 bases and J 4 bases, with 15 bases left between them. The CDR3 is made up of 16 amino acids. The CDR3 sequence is CSVEERGREFTGELFF. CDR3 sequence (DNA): TGCAGCGTTGAAGAAAGGGGGAGAGAGTTCACCGGGGAGCTGTTTTTT.

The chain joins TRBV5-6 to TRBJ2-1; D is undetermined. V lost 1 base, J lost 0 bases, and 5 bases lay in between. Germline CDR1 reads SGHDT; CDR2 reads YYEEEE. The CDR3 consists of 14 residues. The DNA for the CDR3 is TGTGCCAGCAGCTTGCCGAGCTCCTACAATGAGCAGTTCTTC. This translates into CASSLPSSYNEQFF. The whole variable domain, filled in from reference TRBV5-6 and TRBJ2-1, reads DAGVTQSPTHLIKTRGQQVTLRCSPKSGHDTVSWYQQALGQGPQFIFQYYEEEERQRGNFPDRFSGHQFPNYSSELNVNALLLGDSALYLCASSLPSSYNEQFFGPGTRLTVL.

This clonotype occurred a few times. Here the CDR3 DNA reads TGCAGTGCTAGTTCGGGGGCGGTGGATGAAAAACTGTTTTTT. Its protein is CSASSGAVDEKLFF. The rearrangement uses TRBV20-1 and TRBJ1-4; D might be TRBD1 (6 bases). Per the germline V gene, CDR1 is DFQATT and CDR2 is SNEGSKA (reference sequence). CDR3 size: 14 residues. V was trimmed by 3 bases and J by 6 bases, leaving 14 bases between them.

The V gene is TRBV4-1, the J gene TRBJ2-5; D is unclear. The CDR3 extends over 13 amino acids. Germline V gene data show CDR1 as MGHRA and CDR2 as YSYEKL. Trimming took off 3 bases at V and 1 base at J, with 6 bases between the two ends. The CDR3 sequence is CASSQYGQETQYF. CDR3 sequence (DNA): TGCGCCAGCAGCCAGTATGGCCAAGAGACCCAGTACTTC.

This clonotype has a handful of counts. Here the CDR3 DNA reads TGCAGTGCTAGTGGTACGGCCGCAGGACGGACTGAAGCTTTCTTT. Amino acids: CSASGTAAGRTEAFF. The chain carries TRBV20-1 and TRBJ1-1; no definite D call. V was shortened by 3 bases and J by 5 bases, with 19 bases between the two germline ends. The germline CDR1 and CDR2 sequences are DFQATT and SNEGSKA (reference sequence). This CDR3 spans 15 amino acids.

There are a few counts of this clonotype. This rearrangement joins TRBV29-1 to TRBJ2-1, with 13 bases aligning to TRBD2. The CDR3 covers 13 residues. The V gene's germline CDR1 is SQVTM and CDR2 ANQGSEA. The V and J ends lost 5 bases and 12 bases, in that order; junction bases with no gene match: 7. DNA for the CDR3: TGCAGCGTTAGGGGACTAGCGGGATCAGGGCAGTTCTTC. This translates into CSVRGLAGSGQFF.

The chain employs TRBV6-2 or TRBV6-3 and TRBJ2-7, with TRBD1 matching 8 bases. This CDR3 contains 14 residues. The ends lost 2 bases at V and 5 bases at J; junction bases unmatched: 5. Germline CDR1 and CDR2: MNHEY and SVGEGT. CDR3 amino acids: CASSYDRGRDEQYF. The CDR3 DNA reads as TGTGCCAGCAGTTACGACAGGGGAAGGGACGAGCAGTACTTC.

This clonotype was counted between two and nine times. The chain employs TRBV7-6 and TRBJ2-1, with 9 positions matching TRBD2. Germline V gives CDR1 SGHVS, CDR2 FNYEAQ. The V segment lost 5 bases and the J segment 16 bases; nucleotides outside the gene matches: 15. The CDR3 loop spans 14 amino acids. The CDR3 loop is CASSLSAGGLAKFF. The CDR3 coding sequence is TGTGCCAGCAGCCTGTCAGCGGGGGGCCTTGCGAAATTCTTC.

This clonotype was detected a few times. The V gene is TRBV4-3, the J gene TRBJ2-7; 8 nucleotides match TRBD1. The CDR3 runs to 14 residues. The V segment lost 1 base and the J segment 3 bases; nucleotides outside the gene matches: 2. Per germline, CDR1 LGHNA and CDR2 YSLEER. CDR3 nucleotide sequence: TGCGCCAGCAGCCAAGGGACAGGGAACTACGAGCAGTACTTC. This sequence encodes CASSQGTGNYEQYF.

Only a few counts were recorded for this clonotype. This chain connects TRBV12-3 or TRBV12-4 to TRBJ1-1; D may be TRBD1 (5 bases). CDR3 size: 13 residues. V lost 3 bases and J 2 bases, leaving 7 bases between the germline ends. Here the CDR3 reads CASSFRGNTEAFF. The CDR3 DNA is TGTGCCAGCAGTTTTAGGGGTAACACTGAAGCTTTCTTT.

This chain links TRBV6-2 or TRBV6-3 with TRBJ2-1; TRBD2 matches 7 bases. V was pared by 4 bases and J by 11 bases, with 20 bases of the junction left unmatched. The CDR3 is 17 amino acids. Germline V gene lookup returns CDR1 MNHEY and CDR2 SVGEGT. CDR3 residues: CASSFLGLRGWEGQQFF. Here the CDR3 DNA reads TGTGCCAGCAGTTTCCTAGGGTTGCGCGGGTGGGAGGGTCAGCAGTTCTTC.

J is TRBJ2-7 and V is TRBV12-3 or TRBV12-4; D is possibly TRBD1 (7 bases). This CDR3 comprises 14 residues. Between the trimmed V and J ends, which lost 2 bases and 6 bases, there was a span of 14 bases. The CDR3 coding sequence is TGTGCCAGCAGTTTACTTGACAGGGAGGCCGAGCAGTACTTC. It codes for CASSLLDREAEQYF.

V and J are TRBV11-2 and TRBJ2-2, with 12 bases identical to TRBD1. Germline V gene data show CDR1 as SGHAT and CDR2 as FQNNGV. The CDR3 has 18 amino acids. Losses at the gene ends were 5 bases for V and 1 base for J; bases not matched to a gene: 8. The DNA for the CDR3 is TGTGCCAGCAGCCGAAGGGACAGGGGGCCCGTGAACACCGGGGAGCTGTTTTTT. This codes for CASSRRDRGPVNTGELFF.

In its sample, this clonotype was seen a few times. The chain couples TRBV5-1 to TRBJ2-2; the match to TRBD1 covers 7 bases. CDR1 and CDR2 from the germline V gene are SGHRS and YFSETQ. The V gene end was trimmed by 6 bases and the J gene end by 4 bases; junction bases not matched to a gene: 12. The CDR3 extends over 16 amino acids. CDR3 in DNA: TGCGCCAGCAACTCTGACAGGGCAGGGAGCACCGGGGAGCTGTTTTTT. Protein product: CASNSDRAGSTGELFF. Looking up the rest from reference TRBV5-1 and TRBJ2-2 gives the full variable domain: KAGVTQTPRYLIKTRGQQVTLSCSPISGHRSVSWYQQTPGQGLQFLFEYFSETQRNKGNFPGRFSGRQFSNSRSEMNVSTLELGDSALYLCASNSDRAGSTGELFFGEGSRLTVL.